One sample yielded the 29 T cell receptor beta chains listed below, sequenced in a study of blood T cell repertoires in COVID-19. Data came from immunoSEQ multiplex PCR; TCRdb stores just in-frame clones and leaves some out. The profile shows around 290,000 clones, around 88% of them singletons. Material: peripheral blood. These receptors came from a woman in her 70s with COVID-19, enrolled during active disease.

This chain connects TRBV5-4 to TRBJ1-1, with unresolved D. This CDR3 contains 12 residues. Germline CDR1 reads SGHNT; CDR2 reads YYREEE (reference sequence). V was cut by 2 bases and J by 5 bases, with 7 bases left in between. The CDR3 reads CASSLIETEAFF. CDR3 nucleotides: TGTGCCAGCAGCTTAATCGAGACTGAAGCTTTCTTT.

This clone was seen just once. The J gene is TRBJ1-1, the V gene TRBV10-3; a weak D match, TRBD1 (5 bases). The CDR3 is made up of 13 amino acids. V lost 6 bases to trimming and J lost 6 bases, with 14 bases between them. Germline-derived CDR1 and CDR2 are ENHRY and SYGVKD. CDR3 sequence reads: CAIRGGVSAEAFF. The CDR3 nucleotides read TGTGCCATCAGGGGGGGGGTTTCTGCTGAAGCTTTCTTT.

CDR3 in amino acids: CASSQRGRRTGGTGELFF. The CDR3 nucleotides read TGTGCCAGCAGCCAACGTGGCCGCCGGACAGGGGGGACCGGGGAGCTGTTTTTT. The chain has TRBV3-1 (or the pseudogene TRBV3-2) and TRBJ2-2; 10 bases agree with TRBD1. Germline CDR1 and CDR2: LGHDT and YNNKEL (reference sequence). The ends lost 2 bases at V and 5 bases at J; junction bases unmatched: 11. The CDR3 covers 18 residues.

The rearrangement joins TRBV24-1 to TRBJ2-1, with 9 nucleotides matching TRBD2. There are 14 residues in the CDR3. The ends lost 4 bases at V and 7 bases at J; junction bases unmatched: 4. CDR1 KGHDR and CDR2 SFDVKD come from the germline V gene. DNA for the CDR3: TGTGCCACCAGTGAGGCGGGGGGGCCGAATGAGCAGTTCTTC. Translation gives CATSEAGGPNEQFF.

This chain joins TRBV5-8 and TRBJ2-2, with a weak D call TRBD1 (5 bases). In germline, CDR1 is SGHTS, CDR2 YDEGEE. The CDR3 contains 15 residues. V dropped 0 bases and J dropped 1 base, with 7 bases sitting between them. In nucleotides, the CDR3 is TGTGCCAGCAGCTTGGTTGACAGGAACACCGGGGAGCTGTTTTTT. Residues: CASSLVDRNTGELFF.

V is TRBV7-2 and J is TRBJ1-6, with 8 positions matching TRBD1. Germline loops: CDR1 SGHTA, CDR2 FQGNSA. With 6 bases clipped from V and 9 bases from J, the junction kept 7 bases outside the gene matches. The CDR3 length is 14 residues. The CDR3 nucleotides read TGTGCCAGCAGATACGACAGGGGAGGTTCACCCCTCCACTTT. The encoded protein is CASRYDRGGSPLHF. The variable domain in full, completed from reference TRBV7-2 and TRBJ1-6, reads GAGVSQSPSNKVTEKGKDVELRCDPISGHTALYWYRQSLGQGLEFLIYFQGNSAPDKSGLPSDRFSAERTGGSVSTLTIQRTQQEDSAVYLCASRYDRGGSPLHFGNGTRLTVT.

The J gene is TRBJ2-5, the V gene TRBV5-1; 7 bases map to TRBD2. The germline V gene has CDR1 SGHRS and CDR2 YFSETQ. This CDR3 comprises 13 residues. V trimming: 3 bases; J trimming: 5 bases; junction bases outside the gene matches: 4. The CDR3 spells CASSSGGVETQYF. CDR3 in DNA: TGCGCCAGCAGCTCGGGGGGTGTGGAGACCCAGTACTTC.

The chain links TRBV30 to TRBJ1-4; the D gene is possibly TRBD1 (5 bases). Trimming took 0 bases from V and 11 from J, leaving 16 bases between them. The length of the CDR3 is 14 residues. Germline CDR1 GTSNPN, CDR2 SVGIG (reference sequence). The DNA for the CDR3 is TGTGCCTGGAGTGTCGACCGCCGGGGGAATAAACTGTTTTTT. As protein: CAWSVDRRGNKLFF.

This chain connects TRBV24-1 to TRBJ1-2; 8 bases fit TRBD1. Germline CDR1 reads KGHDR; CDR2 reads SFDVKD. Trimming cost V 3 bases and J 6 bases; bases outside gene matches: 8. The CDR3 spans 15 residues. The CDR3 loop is CATSDNDRGNHGYTF. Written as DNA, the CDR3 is TGTGCCACCAGTGATAATGACAGGGGTAATCATGGCTACACCTTC.

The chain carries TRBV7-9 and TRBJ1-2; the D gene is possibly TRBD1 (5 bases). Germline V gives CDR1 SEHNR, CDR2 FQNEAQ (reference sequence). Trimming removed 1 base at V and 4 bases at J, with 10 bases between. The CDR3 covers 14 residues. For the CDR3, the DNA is TGTGCCAGCAGCTTAGTAGGGGTCTTCTATGGCTACACCTTC. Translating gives CASSLVGVFYGYTF.

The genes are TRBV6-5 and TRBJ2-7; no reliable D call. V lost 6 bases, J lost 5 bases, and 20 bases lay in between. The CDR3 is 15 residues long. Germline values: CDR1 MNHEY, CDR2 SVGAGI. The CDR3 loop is CASRSGFRVAHEQYF. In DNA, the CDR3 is TGTGCCAGCAGAAGTGGATTCCGGGTGGCACACGAGCAGTACTTC.

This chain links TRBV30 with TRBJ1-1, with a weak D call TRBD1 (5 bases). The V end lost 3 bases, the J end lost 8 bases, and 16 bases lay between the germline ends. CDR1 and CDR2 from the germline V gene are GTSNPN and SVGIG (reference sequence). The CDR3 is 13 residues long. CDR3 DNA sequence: TGTGCCTGGAGGCGGGATTGGGGGTCCGAAGCTTTCTTT. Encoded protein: CAWRRDWGSEAFF.

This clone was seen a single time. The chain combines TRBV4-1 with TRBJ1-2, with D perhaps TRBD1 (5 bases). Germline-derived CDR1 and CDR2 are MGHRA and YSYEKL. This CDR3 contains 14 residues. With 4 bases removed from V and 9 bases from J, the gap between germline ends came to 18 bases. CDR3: CASSLLTVDGRYTF. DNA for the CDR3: TGCGCCAGCAGCCTTTTGACAGTGGACGGTCGCTACACCTTC.

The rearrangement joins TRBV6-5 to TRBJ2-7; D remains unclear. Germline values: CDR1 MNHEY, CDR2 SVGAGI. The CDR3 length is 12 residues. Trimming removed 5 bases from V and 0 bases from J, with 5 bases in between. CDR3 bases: TGTGCCAGCAGTCAGGCCTCCTACGAGCAGTACTTC. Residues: CASSQASYEQYF.

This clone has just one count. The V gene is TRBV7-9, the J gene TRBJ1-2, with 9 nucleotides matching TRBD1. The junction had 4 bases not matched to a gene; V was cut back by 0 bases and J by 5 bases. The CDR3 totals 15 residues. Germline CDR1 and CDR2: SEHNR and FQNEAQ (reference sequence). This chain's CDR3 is CASSLATGGHYGYTF. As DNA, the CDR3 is TGTGCCAGCAGCTTAGCGACAGGGGGACATTATGGCTACACCTTC.

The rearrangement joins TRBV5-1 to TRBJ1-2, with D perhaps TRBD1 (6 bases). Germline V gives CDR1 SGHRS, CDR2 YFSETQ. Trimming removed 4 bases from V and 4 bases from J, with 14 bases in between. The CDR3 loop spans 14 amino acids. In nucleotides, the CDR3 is TGCGCCAGCAGCCCGGGAGGGGGTGGCTATGGCTACACCTTC. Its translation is CASSPGGGGYGYTF.

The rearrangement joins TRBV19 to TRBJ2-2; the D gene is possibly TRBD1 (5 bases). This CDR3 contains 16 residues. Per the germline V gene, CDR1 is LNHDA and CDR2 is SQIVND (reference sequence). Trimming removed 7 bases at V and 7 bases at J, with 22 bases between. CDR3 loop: CASTSTPRALDGELFF. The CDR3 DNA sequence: TGTGCCAGTACCAGTACCCCCAGGGCCCTTGACGGGGAGCTGTTTTTT.

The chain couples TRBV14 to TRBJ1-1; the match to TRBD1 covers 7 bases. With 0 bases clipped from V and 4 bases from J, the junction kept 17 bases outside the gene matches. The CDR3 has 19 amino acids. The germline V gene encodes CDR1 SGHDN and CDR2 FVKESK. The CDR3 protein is CASSQEKRGGLWGGTEAFF. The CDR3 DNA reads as TGTGCCAGCAGCCAAGAAAAGCGAGGGGGCTTGTGGGGTGGCACTGAAGCTTTCTTT.

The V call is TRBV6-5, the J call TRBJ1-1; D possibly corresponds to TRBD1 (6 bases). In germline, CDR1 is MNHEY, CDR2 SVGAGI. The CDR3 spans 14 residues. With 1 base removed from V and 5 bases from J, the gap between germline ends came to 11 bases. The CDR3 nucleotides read TGTGCCAGCAGTTACTTCAGGGGTCAGACTGAAGCTTTCTTT. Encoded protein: CASSYFRGQTEAFF.

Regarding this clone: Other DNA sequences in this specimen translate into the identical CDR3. The CDR3 spells CASSSGQGGTDTQYF. The DNA of the CDR3 is TGTGCCAGCAGCTCCGGACAGGGCGGCACAGATACGCAGTATTTT. The chain links TRBV11-2 to TRBJ2-3; TRBD1 matches 8 bases. After removal of 4 bases from V and 1 base from J, the junction contained 4 bases not matched to a gene. The V gene's germline CDR1 is SGHAT and CDR2 FQNNGV. There are 15 residues in the CDR3.

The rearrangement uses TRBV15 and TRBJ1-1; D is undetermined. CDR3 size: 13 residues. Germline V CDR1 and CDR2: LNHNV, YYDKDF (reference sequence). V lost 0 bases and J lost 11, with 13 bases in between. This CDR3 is CATSRDSRERAFF. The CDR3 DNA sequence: TGTGCCACCAGCAGAGATAGTAGGGAGAGGGCTTTCTTT.

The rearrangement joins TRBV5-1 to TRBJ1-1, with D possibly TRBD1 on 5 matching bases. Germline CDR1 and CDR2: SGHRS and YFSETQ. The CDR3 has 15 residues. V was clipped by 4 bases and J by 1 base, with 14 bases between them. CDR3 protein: CASSLLAGKNTEAFF. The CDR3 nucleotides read TGCGCCAGCAGCCTCCTTGCAGGGAAGAACACTGAAGCTTTCTTT.

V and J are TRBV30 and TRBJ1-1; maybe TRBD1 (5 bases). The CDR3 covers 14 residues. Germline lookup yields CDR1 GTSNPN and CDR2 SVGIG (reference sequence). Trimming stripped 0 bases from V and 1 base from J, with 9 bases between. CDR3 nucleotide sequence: TGTGCCTGGAGTGTGGGAGGGGAGAACACTGAAGCTTTCTTT. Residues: CAWSVGGENTEAFF.

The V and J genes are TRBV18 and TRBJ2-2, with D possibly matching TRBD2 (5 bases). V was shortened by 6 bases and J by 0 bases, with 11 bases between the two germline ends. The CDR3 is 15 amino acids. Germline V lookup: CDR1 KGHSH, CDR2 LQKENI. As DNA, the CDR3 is TGTGCCAGCTCTGGCGAGGGAACGAACACCGGGGAGCTGTTTTTT. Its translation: CASSGEGTNTGELFF. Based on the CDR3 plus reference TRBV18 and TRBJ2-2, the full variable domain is NAGVMQNPRHLVRRRGQEARLRCSPMKGHSHVYWYRQLPEEGLKFMVYLQKENIIDESGMPKERFSAEFPKEGPSILRIQQVVRGDSAAYFCASSGEGTNTGELFFGEGSRLTVL.

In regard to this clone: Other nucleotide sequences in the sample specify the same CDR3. CDR3 in DNA: TGTGCCAGCAGTGCCGACAGGAACACTGAAGCTTTCTTT. Protein: CASSADRNTEAFF. V gene TRBV2 combines with J gene TRBJ1-1, with D possibly being TRBD1 (5 bases). Germline V gives CDR1 SNHLY, CDR2 FYNNEI. The CDR3 extends over 13 amino acids. The V end lost 4 bases, the J end lost 1 base, and 7 bases lay between the germline ends.

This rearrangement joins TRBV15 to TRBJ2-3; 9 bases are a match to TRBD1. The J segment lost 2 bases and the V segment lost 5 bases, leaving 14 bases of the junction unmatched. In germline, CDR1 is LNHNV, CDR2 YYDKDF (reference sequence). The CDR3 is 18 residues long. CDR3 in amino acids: CATSSWTGAWRYTDTQYF. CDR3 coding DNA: TGTGCCACCAGCTCCTGGACAGGGGCCTGGCGGTACACAGATACGCAGTATTTT.

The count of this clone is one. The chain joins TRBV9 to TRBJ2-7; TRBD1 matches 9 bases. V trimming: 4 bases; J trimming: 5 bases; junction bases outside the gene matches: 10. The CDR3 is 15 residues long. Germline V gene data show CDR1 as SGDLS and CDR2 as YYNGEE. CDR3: CASSPQGAPRDEQYF. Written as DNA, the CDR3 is TGTGCCAGCAGCCCACAGGGGGCGCCTCGGGACGAGCAGTACTTC. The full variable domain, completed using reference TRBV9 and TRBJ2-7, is DSGVTQTPKHLITATGQRVTLRCSPRSGDLSVYWYQQSLDQGLQFLIQYYNGEERAKGNILERFSAQQFPDLHSELNLSSLELGDSALYFCASSPQGAPRDEQYFGPGTRLTVT.

Written as DNA, the CDR3 is TGTGCCAGCGGGGCGACAGGGGGCAAAGGCACTGAAGCTTTCTTT. Translating gives CASGATGGKGTEAFF. The V call is TRBV3-1 (or the pseudogene TRBV3-2), the J call TRBJ1-1, with 10 bases that match TRBD1. Germline V gene sequence: CDR1 LGHDT, CDR2 YNNKEL (reference sequence). The CDR3 sequence is 15 residues long. Trimming took 8 bases from V and 4 from J; bases not matched to a gene: 10.

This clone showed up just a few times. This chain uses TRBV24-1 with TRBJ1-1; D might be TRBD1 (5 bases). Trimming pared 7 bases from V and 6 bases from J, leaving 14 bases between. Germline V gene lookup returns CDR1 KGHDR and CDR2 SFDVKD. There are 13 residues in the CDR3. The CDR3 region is CATSPYGGAEAFF. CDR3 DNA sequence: TGTGCCACCAGCCCCTATGGGGGGGCTGAAGCTTTCTTT.